What follows are 30 T cell receptor beta chains derived from one specimen sequenced in a study of blood T cell repertoires in COVID-19. Generated by immunoSEQ multiplex PCR, the TCRdb table keeps only in-frame clones and is missing some. The sample yields 150,000 to 200,000 clones, around 79% seen once. Material for sequencing was PBMCs or T cells enriched from blood (not recorded which). The receptors were gathered from a man aged 50 to 60 who had recovered from COVID-19.

The chain has TRBV27 and TRBJ2-7; D remains unclear. The length of the CDR3 is 16 residues. Trimming shortened V by 0 bases and J by 0 bases, and 12 bases separated the two germline ends. The germline CDR1 and CDR2 sequences are MNHEY and SMNVEV (reference sequence). The CDR3 DNA is TGTGCCAGCAGTTTATCCCCCAGCCGGAGCTCCTACGAGCAGTACTTC. It specifies CASSLSPSRSSYEQYF.

This chain connects TRBV25-1 to TRBJ2-1; 8 bases are shared with TRBD1. This CDR3 spans 15 amino acids. V gave up 3 bases and J gave up 6 bases; unmatched junction bases: 7. The germline CDR1 and CDR2 sequences are MGHDK and SYGVNS. DNA for the CDR3: TGTGCCAGCAGTGATTGGCAGGGGGCATTCAATGAGCAGTTCTTC. Amino acid sequence: CASSDWQGAFNEQFF.

The chain is built from TRBV9 and TRBJ1-4; TRBD1 matches 8 bases. Trimming at V came to 4 bases and at J to 8 bases, leaving 10 bases not matched to a gene. Germline V gives CDR1 SGDLS, CDR2 YYNGEE. The CDR3 contains 15 residues. The CDR3 loop is CASSKDSGGYEKLFF. In DNA form, the CDR3 reads TGTGCCAGCAGCAAAGATTCAGGGGGCTACGAAAAACTGTTTTTT. Full variable domain (outside the CDR3, taken from reference TRBV9 and TRBJ1-4): DSGVTQTPKHLITATGQRVTLRCSPRSGDLSVYWYQQSLDQGLQFLIQYYNGEERAKGNILERFSAQQFPDLHSELNLSSLELGDSALYFCASSKDSGGYEKLFFGSGTQLSVL.

The rearrangement uses TRBV18 and TRBJ2-7; the match to TRBD1 covers 7 bases. The CDR3 covers 13 residues. Germline loops: CDR1 KGHSH, CDR2 LQKENI. V was clipped by 2 bases and J by 2 bases; unmatched bases: 0. The CDR3, as DNA: TGTGCCAGCTCACCAGGGACAGCCTACGAGCAGTACTTC. The encoded protein is CASSPGTAYEQYF.

The chain employs TRBV6-6 and TRBJ1-6; D perhaps matches TRBD1 (6 bases). Germline values: CDR1 MNHNY, CDR2 SVGAGI (reference sequence). The CDR3 contains 17 residues. Trimming removed 5 bases at V and 9 bases at J, with 23 bases between. As DNA, the CDR3 is TGTGCCAGCAGTCAACCAAGATGGGAAGGGGGGGTTTCACCCCTCCACTTT. It encodes CASSQPRWEGGVSPLHF.

On this clone itself: The sample contains more than one DNA sequence encoding this CDR3. The chain links TRBV9 to TRBJ2-1; D not resolved. Trimming cost V 0 bases and J 4 bases, with 5 bases left between them. The CDR3 is 13 amino acids. The germline V gene encodes CDR1 SGDLS and CDR2 YYNGEE. CDR3 DNA sequence: TGTGCCAGCAGCGTAGCAGTATACAATGAGCAGTTCTTC. Amino acids: CASSVAVYNEQFF.

This chain uses TRBV7-8 with TRBJ1-4; D gene unclear. V was cut by 0 bases and J by 6 bases, with 8 bases left in between. Per germline, CDR1 SGHVS and CDR2 FQNEAQ. This CDR3 contains 14 residues. DNA of the CDR3: TGTGCCAGCAGCTTAGCCGGCGGGTATGAAAAACTGTTTTTT. As protein: CASSLAGGYEKLFF.

This sequence joins TRBV3-1 (or the pseudogene TRBV3-2) and TRBJ2-1; 9 bases line up with TRBD2. The junction had 3 bases not matched to a gene; V was cut back by 4 bases and J by 5 bases. The CDR3 is 14 residues long. Germline CDR1 and CDR2: LGHDT and YNNKEL (reference sequence). CDR3 DNA sequence: TGTGCCAGCAGCCCGCTAGCGGGGCACAATGAGCAGTTCTTC. Protein sequence: CASSPLAGHNEQFF.

The chain has TRBV19 and TRBJ1-4, with D perhaps TRBD1 (6 bases). There are 16 residues in the CDR3. Trimming cost V 8 bases and J 3 bases, with 19 bases left between them. Germline V lookup: CDR1 LNHDA, CDR2 SQIVND (reference sequence). CDR3 coding DNA: TGTGCCAGTCGCCAGGGGCGCGCCGGGGCTAATGAAAAACTGTTTTTT. It specifies CASRQGRAGANEKLFF.

The CDR3 sequence is CASSKGQYNEQFF. DNA of the CDR3: TGTGCCAGTAGTAAGGGACAGTACAATGAGCAGTTCTTC. The V and J genes are TRBV19 and TRBJ2-1, with 7 bases that match TRBD1. The CDR3 is 13 amino acids. After removal of 4 bases from V and 4 bases from J, the junction contained 1 base not matched to a gene. Germline V CDR1 and CDR2: LNHDA, SQIVND (reference sequence).

V and J are TRBV5-1 and TRBJ2-2, with D tentatively TRBD2 (6 bases). Germline V lookup: CDR1 SGHRS, CDR2 YFSETQ. The CDR3 runs to 14 residues. Trimming left V 4 bases short and J 4 bases short, with 11 bases between. The CDR3 DNA sequence: TGCGCCAGCAGCCCAGTGGGGGGCACCGGGGAGCTGTTTTTT. It translates to CASSPVGGTGELFF.

This clone has a handful of counts. The V gene is TRBV18, the J gene TRBJ2-7; D gene uncertain. The V and J ends lost 3 bases and 5 bases respectively, with 14 bases between them. This CDR3 region has 14 residues. Germline CDR1 reads KGHSH; CDR2 reads LQKENI. Written as DNA, the CDR3 is TGTGCCAGCTCACCCTTGGTCGTAGCCGACGAGCAGTACTTC. It translates to CASSPLVVADEQYF.

The chain employs TRBV23-1 and TRBJ1-1; D might be TRBD1 (5 bases). TRBV23-1 is an open reading frame, and its role is uncertain. The CDR3 has 15 residues. The ends were cut back, 2 bases at V and 3 bases at J, with 13 bases in the middle. Written as DNA, the CDR3 is TGCGCCAGCAGTCAACCAGGGAGGGAGGACACTGAAGCTTTCTTT. It codes for CASSQPGREDTEAFF.

The rearrangement links TRBV19 to TRBJ1-6, with D unresolved. CDR3 length equals 12 residues. The V gene lost 8 bases and the J gene lost 10 bases, with 12 bases spanning the gap. CDR1 LNHDA and CDR2 SQIVND come from the germline V gene (reference sequence). The CDR3 coding sequence is TGTGCCAGTGGCGACGTGGGCTCACCCCTCCACTTT. It encodes CASGDVGSPLHF. Using reference TRBV19 and TRBJ1-6 for the parts outside the CDR3, the full variable domain is DGGITQSPKYLFRKEGQNVTLSCEQNLNHDAMYWYRQDPGQGLRLIYYSQIVNDFQKGDIAEGYSVSREKKESFPLTVTSAQKNPTAFYLCASGDVGSPLHFGNGTRLTVT.

The rearrangement links TRBV2 to TRBJ2-3; TRBD2 aligns across 14 bases. This CDR3 is 16 amino acids long. V lost 5 bases to trimming and J lost 8 bases; unmatched junction nucleotides: 9. Germline loops: CDR1 SNHLY, CDR2 FYNNEI. This CDR3 reads CASSYETSGGAGTQYF. In nucleotides, the CDR3 is TGTGCCAGCAGTTACGAGACTAGCGGGGGGGCGGGTACGCAGTATTTT.

This clone came up once. The V gene is TRBV7-2, the J gene TRBJ2-7; 7 nucleotides match TRBD1. The CDR3 loop spans 14 amino acids. Germline V gene lookup returns CDR1 SGHTA and CDR2 FQGNSA. Trimming cost V 1 base and J 3 bases; bases outside gene matches: 3. DNA for the CDR3: TGTGCCAGCAGCTTAGGGACAGGCCACTACGAGCAGTACTTC. It is translated as CASSLGTGHYEQYF. Full variable domain (outside the CDR3, taken from reference TRBV7-2 and TRBJ2-7): GAGVSQSPSNKVTEKGKDVELRCDPISGHTALYWYRQSLGQGLEFLIYFQGNSAPDKSGLPSDRFSAERTGGSVSTLTIQRTQQEDSAVYLCASSLGTGHYEQYFGPGTRLTVT.

This chain uses TRBV30 with TRBJ2-6; D is possibly TRBD2 (5 bases). V was pared by 4 bases and J by 4 bases, with 8 bases between. The CDR3 covers 13 residues. In germline, CDR1 is GTSNPN, CDR2 SVGIG (reference sequence). The CDR3 is CAWNRGGANVLTF. For the CDR3, the DNA is TGTGCCTGGAACCGCGGGGGGGCCAACGTCCTGACTTTC.

This chain joins TRBV28 and TRBJ1-3; D perhaps matches TRBD1 (6 bases). The germline CDR1 and CDR2 sequences are MDHEN and SYDVKM. Trimming stripped 4 bases from V and 0 bases from J, with 16 bases between. The CDR3 covers 17 residues. Here the CDR3 reads CASSSRGHFLSGNTIYF. CDR3 DNA sequence: TGTGCCAGCAGTTCCAGGGGCCATTTTCTCTCTGGAAACACCATATATTTT.

This rearrangement joins TRBV11-2 to TRBJ1-1; possibly TRBD1 for D (5 bases). The ends were cut back, 6 bases at V and 7 bases at J, with 15 bases in the middle. CDR1 is SGHAT, CDR2 FQNNGV, per germline. The CDR3 length is 13 residues. CDR3 protein: CASRSTGSVEAFF. The CDR3 nucleotides are TGTGCCAGCAGATCTACAGGAAGCGTTGAAGCTTTCTTT.

The chain employs TRBV6-4 and TRBJ1-4, with TRBD1 matching 7 bases. Germline V gene lookup returns CDR1 MRHNA and CDR2 SNTAGT. With V trimmed by 0 bases and J by 10 bases, 2 bases remained unmatched. The CDR3 sequence is 13 residues long. CDR3 protein: CASSDSPGGKLFF. CDR3 bases: TGTGCCAGCAGTGACTCGCCAGGGGGAAAACTGTTTTTT.

The genes are TRBV18 and TRBJ1-2, with TRBD1 identical over 11 bases. This CDR3 contains 15 residues. With 3 bases clipped from V and 4 bases from J, the junction kept 4 bases outside the gene matches. Germline CDR1 is KGHSH and CDR2 is LQKENI. CDR3 residues: CASSPGDRGIYGYTF. The CDR3 nucleotides are TGTGCCAGCTCACCCGGGGACAGGGGGATCTATGGCTACACCTTC.

The genes are TRBV6-1 and TRBJ2-5, with D perhaps TRBD1 (6 bases). Germline CDR1 and CDR2: MNHNS and SASEGT. CDR3 length: 14 amino acids. Trimming pared 2 bases from V and 5 bases from J, leaving 12 bases between. CDR3 DNA: TGTGCCAGCAGTGAACCACAGGGCTTCGAGACCCAGTACTTC. It specifies CASSEPQGFETQYF.

The chain employs TRBV5-1 and TRBJ2-1, with D possibly TRBD2 on 6 matching bases. CDR1 is SGHRS, CDR2 YFSETQ, per germline. Trimming took 2 bases from V and 5 from J, leaving 11 bases between them. The CDR3 totals 14 residues. The CDR3 DNA reads as TGCGCCAGCAGCTTACCGGGACTCGACAATGAGCAGTTCTTC. This sequence encodes CASSLPGLDNEQFF.

The chain carries TRBV5-6 and TRBJ2-7; 9 nucleotides agree with TRBD1. Trimming took 3 bases from V and 0 from J; bases not matched to a gene: 4. The CDR3 is 15 amino acids. The germline CDR1 and CDR2 sequences are SGHDT and YYEEEE. The CDR3 protein is CASSWGQGYSYEQYF. The CDR3 DNA reads TGTGCCAGCAGCTGGGGACAGGGTTACTCCTACGAGCAGTACTTC.

The chain is built from TRBV28 and TRBJ1-6; D ambiguous. Trimming left V 3 bases short and J 7 bases short, with 7 bases between. This CDR3 has 13 amino acids. Germline CDR1 MDHEN, CDR2 SYDVKM. The CDR3 is CASSFNINSPLHF. CDR3 bases: TGTGCCAGCAGTTTTAACATCAATTCACCCCTCCACTTT.

J is TRBJ2-5 and V is TRBV14; TRBD2 might be the D (7 bases). CDR1 and CDR2 from the germline V gene are SGHDN and FVKESK. Trimming took 8 bases from V and 4 from J, leaving 20 bases between them. CDR3 length: 15 residues. This CDR3 is CASQNNGGRGETQYF. The CDR3 DNA is TGTGCCAGCCAAAACAACGGGGGGCGCGGAGAGACCCAGTACTTC.

This clone was counted a single time. This rearrangement joins TRBV10-3 to TRBJ2-1; D call uncertain. The CDR3 totals 16 residues. V lost 6 bases and J lost 0, with 15 bases in between. Per the germline V gene, CDR1 is ENHRY and CDR2 is SYGVKD. The CDR3 DNA reads as TGTGCCATCAGGAGTCCCTCAAGTGCCTCCTACAATGAGCAGTTCTTC. This codes for CAIRSPSSASYNEQFF.

This clone has a single count. The chain combines TRBV19 with TRBJ1-5, with a weak D call TRBD1 (5 bases). V was cut by 9 bases and J by 4 bases, with 13 bases left in between. Germline-derived CDR1 and CDR2 are LNHDA and SQIVND (reference sequence). The CDR3 sequence is 13 residues long. This CDR3 is CASLGHRNQPQHF. The CDR3 DNA is TGTGCCAGCTTAGGACATCGGAATCAGCCCCAGCATTTT.

The genes are TRBV27 and TRBJ1-6, with 7 bases identical to TRBD1. There are 15 residues in the CDR3. In germline, CDR1 is MNHEY, CDR2 SMNVEV (reference sequence). V shed 3 bases and J 11 bases; nucleotides not matched to a gene: 10. The CDR3 protein is CASSLSRTGKAPLHF. Written as DNA, the CDR3 is TGTGCCAGCAGTTTGAGTCGGACAGGTAAAGCACCCCTCCACTTT.

V usage is TRBV2 and J usage is TRBJ1-1; tentative D call: TRBD1 (5 bases). The CDR3 runs 16 residues. V lost 5 bases and J lost 0, with 16 bases in between. Germline values: CDR1 SNHLY, CDR2 FYNNEI. This CDR3 is CASSLQGPRMNTEAFF. The CDR3 DNA is TGTGCCAGCAGTCTCCAGGGTCCCCGAATGAACACTGAAGCTTTCTTT.